This T cell receptor (beta chain) is from a study of blood T cells in healthy people across ages (dated by TCRdb to about 2015). Regarding the study in general: Template switching captured roughly one uniquely barcoded TCR beta cDNA molecule per two T cells in model experiments. To track age-related changes in TCR beta repertoire diversity, the study relied on deep sequencing normalized with unique cDNA molecular identifiers. Four age groups were formed from the donors: young (average 16 years), middle-aged (approximately 39), aged (roughly 56) and long-lived (more than 75). Two additional independent replicas of 1 million unique cDNA reads from the same blood draw were analyzed for two donors (one aged 18 to 30 and one aged 80 or older).

Receptor libraries were prepared by 5' RACE. Sequencing was performed on an Illumina HiSeq 2500. A second 7 to 11 cycle PCR used a sample-barcoded 5' primer and a J-beta primer mix. A unique molecular identifier was introduced onto each TCR beta cDNA molecule by a template-switch 5' adaptor carrying 12 random nucleotides. Each sample yielded at least 3 million CDR3-containing paired-end reads. First-strand cDNA was synthesized from all RNA with the Mint cDNA synthesis kit, primed by a TRBC-specific oligonucleotide. Following uracil-DNA glycosylase treatment, a first 18-cycle PCR with universal primers M1SS and BC2_uni_R was performed on all cDNA. The original methods were these. Normalization of each sample was performed by random selection of 1 million high-quality reads, each carrying a distinct molecular identifier. Reads sharing molecular identifiers were discarded rather than binned into consensus sequences. MiTCR, run with a Q25 quality threshold and the strictest error-elimination algorithm, handled CDR3 identification, clonotype clustering and error correction. A nonparametric unseen species model using Euler transformation provided a lower-bound estimate of total TCR beta diversity. TCRdb reprocessed the public reads (quality trimming at Q25 with fastp, clone calling with MiXCR) and kept in-frame beta chains. Each record represents a unique CDR3 protein, reported with the most common genes and DNA among its rows. The V and J calls reflect TCRdb's pipeline rather than the authors' work. The sample includes over 700,000 distinct CDR3 sequences, with around 25% observed a single time. The top ten hold roughly a tenth of the sample.

Results the study describes overall, beyond this receptor: Since profiling was done on bulk unsorted PBMCs, naive and antigen-experienced compartments could not be conclusively compared. Estimates of total diversity based on one million sequenced T cells were considered lower bounds and underestimates. Observed TCR beta diversity per million T cells fell roughly linearly with age, and a significant reduction was already apparent by age around 40. Compared with the aged group, more naive CD4+ T cells, fewer expanded clones and increased TCR diversity were shown by the long-lived group, suggesting age selection. A strong correlation was found between observed TCR beta diversity and the percentage of naive T cells measured by flow cytometry. Because the CMV infection status of the donors was unknown, age-related changes in expanded clonotypes may potentially have been confounded.

This clonotype was counted between two and nine times. There is no known antigen for this receptor. Base-call qualities are not available, and no considerably larger clone is one nucleotide away. The donors were some 36 Caucasian individuals from Russia, aged roughly 6 to 90 years, who were systemically healthy. Each donor gave 8 to 10 milliliters of peripheral blood, collected into EDTA-treated Vacutainer tubes. Ficoll-Paque density-gradient centrifugation was used to isolate PBMCs, with at least 7 million per sample. Trizol reagent was used to extract total RNA from PBMCs, with at least 5.5 micrograms per sample. The percentages of naive CD45RAhigh/CD27high T cells were determined by flow cytometry on a PBMC aliquot from every donor. These records were also assigned to another study, of T cells of mothers and their children. As the second paper documents: Donors were nine systemically healthy Caucasian individuals: three mothers and their six children. cDNA synthesis consumed the entire amount of extracted RNA, loaded at about 1.6 ug RNA in each 15 ul reaction. In the second PCR, sample barcodes and 2-4 random nucleotides were introduced via the M1S primer. More than 8 million TCR beta CDR3 reads were obtained from each mother, and about 3 million reads were obtained from each child. TCR recombination output is similarly shaped by thymic selection in related and unrelated pairs, with a minor effect exerted by inherited differences. Normalized repertoire overlap was always found to be slightly, but never significantly, higher in related mother-child pairs than in unrelated mother-child pairs. No persistent microchimeric T cell clones were detected, at a sensitivity of roughly 99 clones per million clonotypes. To look for features that set related mother-child pairs apart from unrelated individuals, the researchers ran deep NGS to compare the TCR beta repertoires of mothers and children. The mean age was roughly 44 +/- 4 years for the mothers and approximately 11 +/- 4 years for the children. After adapter ligation was performed with NEBNext reagents, the libraries were sequenced on an Illumina HiSeq 2000 with 100+100 nt paired-end reads. To prevent cross-contamination, the mother and child libraries were prepared one month apart and sequenced in separate runs. Each donor had between 500,000 and 2,000,000 distinct TCR beta clonotypes identified. Naive TCR beta clonotypes were estimated from low-frequency clonotypes matched to each donor's FACS-determined naive share, without sorting.

What was sequenced was blood. The origin of this receptor is a boy under 18 in good health.

The bases read TGTGCCAGCAGCCCCAATAAGGAGACCCAGTACTTC. It translates to CASSPNKETQYF. The rearrangement joined TRBV7-3 to TRBJ2-5; the D gene remains uncertain. CDR3 length: 12 amino acids, cysteine to phenylalanine. Solely the CDR3 DNA is kept, with 36 bases framed from the first base. V loses 5 bases, J loses 5 bases, and the germline ends lie 9 bases apart. The germline V gene encodes CDR1 SGHTA and CDR2 FQGTGA.